A single sample gave rise to the 23 T cell receptor beta chains below, sequenced in a study of OX40 agonist ivuxolimab in advanced cancers. TCRdb's table, derived via immunoSEQ multiplex PCR, lists solely in-frame clones and lacks some. The data hold some 94,000 clones, with more than 85% observed a single time. This specimen was CD4+ or CD8+ T cells sorted from blood, taken in a trial of the OX40 agonist ivuxolimab. The receptor set was obtained from an adult with an advanced solid tumor such as melanoma, head and neck, liver or kidney cancer.

The gene calls are TRBV7-6 and TRBJ2-1; 8 bases are shared with TRBD1. Losses at the gene ends were 2 bases for V and 5 bases for J; bases not matched to a gene: 5. The CDR3 totals 15 residues. CDR1 and CDR2 from the germline V gene are SGHVS and FNYEAQ. The CDR3 spells CASSLRDRSNNEQFF. The CDR3 nucleotides are TGTGCCAGCAGCTTACGGGACAGGAGCAACAATGAGCAGTTCTTC.

The V and J genes are TRBV11-2 and TRBJ2-7; 14 bases fit TRBD2. The CDR3 has 15 residues. Trimming at V came to 5 bases and at J to 7 bases, leaving 7 bases not matched to a gene. Germline V gives CDR1 SGHAT, CDR2 FQNNGV. The CDR3 sequence is CASSPVGLAGVEQYF. The CDR3 bases are TGTGCCAGCAGCCCAGTGGGACTAGCGGGAGTTGAGCAGTACTTC.

The V gene is TRBV28, the J gene TRBJ2-7, with no clear D. This CDR3 is built from 14 residues. Germline CDR1 reads MDHEN; CDR2 reads SYDVKM. V was shortened by 2 bases and J by 0 bases, with 8 bases between the two germline ends. CDR3 sequence: CASSLISSSYEQYF. CDR3 sequence (DNA): TGTGCCAGCAGTTTAATTAGTAGCTCCTACGAGCAGTACTTC.

The rearrangement joins TRBV6-1 to TRBJ2-7; 9 nucleotides align to TRBD1. Losses at the gene ends were 5 bases for V and 5 bases for J; bases not matched to a gene: 10. CDR3 size: 15 residues. The germline CDR1 and CDR2 sequences are MNHNS and SASEGT. Written as DNA, the CDR3 is TGTGCCAGCAGTACCCCCGGGACAGGGTACAACGAGCAGTACTTC. Its protein product is CASSTPGTGYNEQYF.

The chain joins TRBV9 to TRBJ1-2; a possible D gene is TRBD1 (6 bases). V was clipped by 0 bases and J by 2 bases, with 11 bases between them. CDR1 is SGDLS, CDR2 YYNGEE, per germline. This CDR3 is 15 amino acids long. CDR3 nucleotide sequence: TGTGCCAGCAGCGTAGATAACAGGGCGAACTATGGCTACACCTTC. This translates into CASSVDNRANYGYTF.

The rearrangement links TRBV6-5 to TRBJ2-1; D possibly uses TRBD1 or TRBD2 (5 bases each). The length of the CDR3 is 13 residues. The V gene lost 5 bases and the J gene lost 10 bases, with 15 bases spanning the gap. Germline CDR1 and CDR2: MNHEY and SVGAGI. The CDR3 DNA reads as TGTGCCAGCAGTCCCGCCCTGGGGGACGAGCAGTTCTTC. Its translation is CASSPALGDEQFF.

V gene TRBV9 combines with J gene TRBJ1-2; D remains ambiguous. Germline assignment: CDR1 SGDLS and CDR2 YYNGEE. V lost 7 bases to trimming and J lost 4 bases, with 17 bases between them. The CDR3 is 14 residues long. The chain's CDR3 is CASFTPSSPYGYTF. The CDR3 bases are TGTGCCAGCTTCACCCCCAGCAGCCCCTATGGCTACACCTTC.

V is TRBV5-1 and J is TRBJ2-7; the D gene is possibly TRBD2 (6 bases). This CDR3 is built from 14 residues. The germline CDR1 and CDR2 sequences are SGHRS and YFSETQ. Trimming took 3 bases from V and 5 from J, leaving 15 bases between them. The CDR3 DNA reads as TGCGCCAGCAGCTATAGGAGGGTTCTCGACGAGCAGTACTTC. It specifies CASSYRRVLDEQYF.

The chain combines TRBV6-6 with TRBJ2-2; no firm D call. Germline V gives CDR1 MNHNY, CDR2 SVGAGI (reference sequence). The CDR3 sequence is 13 residues long. V was cut by 5 bases and J by 7 bases, with 11 bases left in between. The CDR3 DNA sequence: TGTGCCAGCAGTCGCCCTTTGGGCGGGGAGCTGTTTTTT. It specifies CASSRPLGGELFF.

This chain joins TRBV6-6 and TRBJ2-3, with D tentatively TRBD1 or TRBD2 (5 bases each). The V gene's germline CDR1 is MNHNY and CDR2 SVGAGI (reference sequence). V was cut by 6 bases and J by 0 bases, with 13 bases left in between. CDR3 length: 15 amino acids. The CDR3 DNA reads as TGTGCCAGCAGCAAAGGGGAGTCAAGCACAGATACGCAGTATTTT. Translated: CASSKGESSTDTQYF.

This sequence joins TRBV9 and TRBJ1-4; 8 bases map to TRBD1. V shed 3 bases and J 5 bases; nucleotides not matched to a gene: 3. This CDR3 spans 14 amino acids. Germline CDR1 SGDLS, CDR2 YYNGEE. Written as DNA, the CDR3 is TGTGCCAGCAGCGGACGGACAGGGAATGAAAAACTGTTTTTT. Translation: CASSGRTGNEKLFF.

The chain employs TRBV5-1 and TRBJ1-1, with unresolved D. The ends were cut back, 0 bases at V and 3 bases at J, with 6 bases in the middle. Germline V CDR1 and CDR2: SGHRS, YFSETQ. The CDR3 loop spans 13 amino acids. The CDR3 is CASSLAGYTEAFF. The CDR3 DNA is TGCGCCAGCAGCTTGGCCGGATACACTGAAGCTTTCTTT.

A single count supports this clone. The rearrangement joins TRBV13 to TRBJ2-7; perhaps TRBD1 as D (6 bases). Trimming cost V 5 bases and J 5 bases, with 16 bases left between them. Germline V gene data show CDR1 as PRHDT and CDR2 as FYEKMQ (reference sequence). This CDR3 comprises 14 residues. The CDR3 here is CASSPRGGANEQYF. The CDR3 nucleotides are TGTGCCAGCAGCCCTAGAGGGGGAGCGAACGAGCAGTACTTC.

CDR3 sequence: CASSSRDLTSSYEQYF. The CDR3 nucleotides are TGTGCCAGCAGCTCGAGGGACCTCACGAGCTCCTACGAGCAGTACTTC. The rearrangement joins TRBV2 to TRBJ2-7; D could derive from TRBD1 or TRBD2 (5 bases each). Trimming removed 6 bases from V and 0 bases from J, with 18 bases in between. CDR1 is SNHLY, CDR2 FYNNEI, per germline. This CDR3 is 16 amino acids long. The full variable domain, in which reference TRBV2 and TRBJ2-7 provide the parts outside the CDR3, is EPEVTQTPSHQVTQMGQEVILRCVPISNHLYFYWYRQILGQKVEFLVSFYNNEISEKSEIFDDQFSVERPDGSNFTLKIRSTKLEDSAMYFCASSSRDLTSSYEQYFGPGTRLTVT.

V gene TRBV5-8 combines with J gene TRBJ1-1, with TRBD1 matching over 7 bases. The germline gives CDR1 SGHTS, CDR2 YDEGEE. This CDR3 has 16 amino acids. Germline trimming cut 5 bases from V and 0 bases from J; bases unmatched to any gene: 10. CDR3 sequence reads: CASSKGTVLLNTEAFF. The CDR3, as DNA: TGTGCCAGCAGTAAAGGGACAGTCCTTTTGAACACTGAAGCTTTCTTT.

The chain joins TRBV10-1 to TRBJ1-2, with D possibly being TRBD1 (5 bases). With 5 bases removed from V and 4 bases from J, the gap between germline ends came to 11 bases. Germline values: CDR1 WNHNN, CDR2 SYGVQD (reference sequence). The CDR3 length is 13 residues. DNA of the CDR3: TGCGCCAGCAGTACGGGACTCCTCTATGGCTACACCTTC. Its translation is CASSTGLLYGYTF.

This clone was seen only once. The CDR3: CATGEAPQPQHF. CDR3 in DNA: TGTGCCACGGGGGAGGCCCCTCAGCCCCAGCATTTT. V usage is TRBV6-5 and J usage is TRBJ1-5, with D tentatively TRBD1 (5 bases). Germline loops: CDR1 MNHEY, CDR2 SVGAGI. V gave up 10 bases and J gave up 6 bases, with 13 bases separating them. The CDR3 spans 12 residues.

This chain joins TRBV6-5 and TRBJ1-5; D gene unclear. CDR1 and CDR2 (germline): MNHEY, SVGAGI. The CDR3 sequence is 16 residues long. V shed 0 bases and J shed 4 bases, with 13 bases lying between them. The CDR3 DNA reads as TGTGCCAGCAGTTACTCGCCCGGCGGAATGAATCAGCCCCAGCATTTT. Translated: CASSYSPGGMNQPQHF.

The chain uses TRBV9 and TRBJ2-7, with a possible D match to TRBD1 (6 bases). Trimming stripped 3 bases from V and 7 bases from J, with 20 bases between. This CDR3 has 15 amino acids. The germline CDR1 and CDR2 sequences are SGDLS and YYNGEE. The CDR3 DNA reads TGTGCCAGCAGCGCCTCCGGGACACGACAAGGGGAGCAGTACTTC. Protein sequence: CASSASGTRQGEQYF.

In DNA form, the CDR3 reads TGCGCCAGCAGCCAATACAGAGGACCTAACGAGCAGTACTTC. Translated: CASSQYRGPNEQYF. The chain carries TRBV4-3 and TRBJ2-7; no reliable D call. The germline gives CDR1 LGHNA, CDR2 YSLEER. V was trimmed by 2 bases and J by 5 bases, leaving 13 bases between them. The CDR3 has 14 residues.

The chain carries TRBV27 and TRBJ2-7, with TRBD1 matching 9 bases. The CDR3 loop spans 14 amino acids. The ends lost 8 bases at V and 3 bases at J; junction bases unmatched: 8. Germline V gives CDR1 MNHEY, CDR2 SMNVEV (reference sequence). CDR3 in DNA: TGTGCCAGCGCTAACAGGGGGCTAAACTACGAGCAGTACTTC. It specifies CASANRGLNYEQYF.

The V gene is TRBV11-2, the J gene TRBJ1-2, with 8 bases matching TRBD1. Germline CDR1 and CDR2: SGHAT and FQNNGV. This CDR3 region has 15 residues. V lost 5 bases and J lost 5; bases outside the gene matches: 10. The CDR3 is CASSPKTGVGYGYTF. The DNA of the CDR3 is TGTGCCAGCAGCCCCAAGACAGGGGTGGGTTATGGCTACACCTTC.

This chain links TRBV9 with TRBJ2-3; 13 bases line up with TRBD2. This CDR3 contains 17 residues. V gave up 3 bases and J gave up 5 bases; unmatched junction bases: 9. CDR1 and CDR2 (germline): SGDLS, YYNGEE. CDR3 residues: CASSAGLAGAGGDTQYF. CDR3 nucleotide sequence: TGTGCCAGCAGCGCTGGACTAGCGGGGGCGGGCGGAGATACGCAGTATTTT.